The rows below give T cell receptor beta chains drawn from one sample of a study of shared clonotypes between healthy human individuals. Using immunoSEQ multiplex PCR, the repertoire was profiled, and TCRdb retains in-frame clones only, with some absent. Of under 2,000,000 clones in the sample, about 95% were seen once. The sample comprised naive CD8+ T cells sorted from blood. The receptors come from a man between 18 and 35 years old in good health. The conserved cysteine and the conserved F or W are not part of the CDR3 here.

CDR3 protein: ASSPNRFTQY; V gene: TRBV27; J gene: TRBJ2-3
CDR3 protein: ASSVGNYGSTDTQY; V gene: TRBV5-1; J gene: TRBJ2-3
CDR3 protein: ASSYGQRDEKLF; V gene: TRBV6-5; J gene: TRBJ1-4
CDR3 protein: ASSQDFLYSRGATDTQY; V gene: TRBV4-2; J gene: TRBJ2-3
CDR3 protein: ASSLAFLAGGTYEQY; V gene: TRBV7-2; J gene: TRBJ2-7
CDR3 protein: ASSQDPTGPEYGYT; V gene: TRBV4-1; J gene: TRBJ1-2
CDR3 protein: ASSGQTVVDTQY; V gene: TRBV9; J gene: TRBJ2-3
CDR3 protein: ASSSLGAGDGYT; V gene: TRBV5-4; J gene: TRBJ1-2
CDR3 protein: ASSEGAGAYNEQF; V gene: TRBV6-4; J gene: TRBJ2-1
CDR3 protein: ASSLEQGNTEAF; V gene: TRBV5-6; J gene: TRBJ1-1
CDR3 protein: ASSLPLDGPGGYT; V gene: TRBV23-1; J gene: TRBJ1-2
CDR3 protein: AWSVSDNYGYT; V gene: TRBV30; J gene: TRBJ1-2
CDR3 protein: ASGLSPGSLYNEQF; V gene: TRBV12-5; J gene: TRBJ2-1
CDR3 protein: ASSQDLGQMNYGYT; V gene: TRBV4-2; J gene: TRBJ1-2
CDR3 protein: ASSFSGSYEQY; V gene: TRBV11-2; J gene: TRBJ2-7
CDR3 protein: ASSLARSYPQH; V gene: TRBV7-9; J gene: TRBJ1-5
CDR3 protein: AISEGPKNQETQY; V gene: TRBV10-3; J gene: TRBJ2-5
CDR3 protein: ATEGTGHTEAF; V gene: TRBV6-5; J gene: TRBJ1-1
CDR3 protein: ASSLLEGSYEQY; V gene: TRBV5-1; J gene: TRBJ2-7
CDR3 protein: ASSPMRELYTGELF; V gene: TRBV18; J gene: TRBJ2-2
CDR3 protein: AWSVWGNEQF; V gene: TRBV30; J gene: TRBJ2-1
CDR3 protein: ASSLVQVDNEQF; V gene: TRBV7-6; J gene: TRBJ2-1
CDR3 protein: SVVFVLGNEQF; V gene: TRBV29-1; J gene: TRBJ2-1
CDR3 protein: ASSPPLGAGDQPQH; V gene: TRBV18; J gene: TRBJ1-5
CDR3 protein: ASSFDTWGSPLGPLH; V gene: TRBV7-9; J gene: TRBJ1-6
CDR3 protein: ASSYSGNGELF; V gene: TRBV27; J gene: TRBJ2-2
CDR3 protein: ASSGEPGPAENSPLH; V gene: TRBV9; J gene: TRBJ1-6
CDR3 protein: ASSLKGGGTTEQY; V gene: TRBV13; J gene: TRBJ2-7
CDR3 protein: ASSLTTPTGRTEAF; V gene: TRBV27; J gene: TRBJ1-1
CDR3 protein: ASTKTTAISYNEQF; V gene: TRBV4-3; J gene: TRBJ2-1
CDR3 protein: ASSASDGTGSFNEQF; V gene: TRBV9; J gene: TRBJ2-1
CDR3 protein: ASSYSTAGGLYEQY; V gene: TRBV6-5; J gene: TRBJ2-7